The 12 T cell receptor beta chains listed next were all sequenced from one sample in a study of T cell clonality in common variable immunodeficiency. Broader study findings: Fewer deletions and N-nucleotide insertions were reportedly seen in common variable immunodeficiency TCR beta sequences.

Their antigen targets remain unknown. Sequencing used immunoSEQ multiplex PCR; TCRdb keeps in-frame clones, though not all of them. This sample carries around 30,000 clones and no singletons, and around 3.1% goes to the top ten. The sequencing sample was made of peripheral blood mononuclear cells. These receptors were collected from a human donor with common variable immunodeficiency.

This clone came up a few times. The read terminates 3 residues before the CDR3 end, so the remaining end is supplied by the germline J gene. This chain links TRBV6-2 or TRBV6-3 with TRBJ1-2; 11 bases are a match to TRBD1. The V and J ends lost 4 bases and 4 bases, in that order; junction bases with no gene match: 5. The CDR3 is made up of 15 amino acids. Germline V gives CDR1 MNHEY, CDR2 SVGEGT. CDR3 DNA, as far as it was read: TGTGCCAGCAGTTCGGACAGGGGGCTCGGCTATGGC. Its translation is CASSSDRGLGYG. The full CDR3 reads CASSSDRGLGYGYTF.

There are many counts of this clone. From the germline J gene comes the end of the CDR3, since the read stops 3 residues before it. The chain is built from TRBV7-3 and TRBJ2-3; 12 bases match TRBD2. Trimming took 6 bases from V and 3 from J; bases not matched to a gene: 4. Germline V CDR1 and CDR2: SGHTA, FQGTGA. The CDR3 totals 15 residues. Partial CDR3 DNA: TGTGCCAGCAGTCTAGGACTAGCGGGAACAGATACG. This sequence encodes CASSLGLAGTDT. Given in full, the CDR3 is CASSLGLAGTDTQYF.

This clone was picked up a small number of times. The read halts 3 residues ahead of the CDR3 end, with the missing end drawn from the germline J gene. This chain connects TRBV19 to TRBJ1-4, with 10 bases fitting TRBD1. CDR3 length: 15 amino acids. The ends lost 5 bases at V and 7 bases at J; junction bases unmatched: 7. Per germline, CDR1 LNHDA and CDR2 SQIVND (reference sequence). CDR3 sequence: CASSDYRDRGEKLFF. The DNA read from the CDR3 is TGTGCCAGTAGTGACTACCGGGACAGGGGTGAAAAA.

The chain's CDR3 is CASEMPLDKLFF. The covered CDR3 bases are TGCGCCAGCGAGATGCCATTAGATAAA. The chain employs TRBV23-1 and TRBJ1-4; D uncertain. The sequence runs out 3 residues before the end of the CDR3; the remainder is reconstructed from the germline J gene. TRBV23-1 is an ORF, and what it does is uncertain. CDR3 size: 12 residues.

This clone was counted many times. The read finishes 3 residues shy of the CDR3 end, and the germline J gene is used to complete it. V gene TRBV19 combines with J gene TRBJ1-6; TRBD1 might be the D (5 bases). V was pared by 6 bases and J by 4 bases, with 10 bases between. Per germline, CDR1 LNHDA and CDR2 SQIVND (reference sequence). The CDR3 length is 14 residues. The CDR3 is CASRIDSYNSPLHF. CDR3 DNA, as far as it was read: TGTGCCAGTAGGATTGACAGTTATAATTCACCC.

This clone was seen a few times. Read sequence stops 3 residues before the CDR3 end, and the germline J gene provides the missing end. The chain uses TRBV30 and TRBJ1-1; D is uncertain. Germline V gene data show CDR1 as GTSNPN and CDR2 as SVGIG (reference sequence). This CDR3 spans 11 amino acids. CDR3 loop: CAWSFPGRAFF. The covered CDR3 bases are TGTGCCTGGAGCTTTCCGGGTCGG.

This clone was observed a few times. The read falls 3 residues short of the CDR3 end, and the missing part is taken from the germline J gene. The V and J genes are TRBV20-1 and TRBJ2-5; TRBD2 matches 13 bases. Germline assignment: CDR1 DFQATT and CDR2 SNEGSKA (reference sequence). CDR3 length: 15 residues. With 4 bases clipped from V and 3 bases from J, the junction kept 5 bases outside the gene matches. The sequenced part of the CDR3 DNA is TGCAGTGCTAATCGACTAGCGGGGGGCAAAGAGACC. Translating it yields CSANRLAGGKET. The complete CDR3 reads CSANRLAGGKETQYF.

About this clone: The observed sequence ends 3 residues before the CDR3 terminus, with the missing tail filled in from the germline J gene. V is TRBV2 and J is TRBJ2-1; TRBD1 might be the D (6 bases). CDR3 length equals 12 residues. In germline, CDR1 is SNHLY, CDR2 FYNNEI. Trimming removed 8 bases at V and 6 bases at J, with 11 bases between. CDR3 DNA (partial): TGTGCCAGCGTCCTACAGGGCAATGAG. Its translation is CASVLQGNE. The full CDR3 protein reads CASVLQGNEQFF.

This clone was counted a few times. The CDR3 bases that were read are TGTGCCAGCAGCTTAGCGGGGACGAACACCGGGGAG. It is translated as CASSLAGTNTGE. The entire CDR3 is CASSLAGTNTGELFF. This rearrangement joins TRBV2 to TRBJ2-2, with TRBD2 matching 8 bases. The read terminates 3 residues before the CDR3 end, so the remaining end is supplied by the germline J gene. This CDR3 is built from 15 residues. Germline V gene lookup returns CDR1 SNHLY and CDR2 FYNNEI. V was clipped by 6 bases and J by 0 bases; unmatched bases: 3.

A word on this clone: Sequencing ends 3 residues short of the CDR3 end; the germline J gene provides the rest. The chain has TRBV7-2 and TRBJ2-1; TRBD1 might be the D (6 bases). V lost 5 bases and J lost 7, with 15 bases in between. Germline V gene data show CDR1 as SGHTA and CDR2 as FQGNSA. The CDR3 covers 14 residues. CDR3 loop: CASSPSTGLNEQFF. The sequenced CDR3 bases are TGTGCCAGCAGCCCGTCGACAGGTCTAAATGAG.

Note on this clone: The CDR3 end falls 3 residues outside the read, so it is completed with the germline J gene. The chain couples TRBV2 to TRBJ1-2, with 7 bases fitting TRBD1. This CDR3 is 13 amino acids long. Germline V gene lookup returns CDR1 SNHLY and CDR2 FYNNEI. With 10 bases clipped from V and 2 bases from J, the junction kept 7 bases outside the gene matches. The CDR3 loop reads CATPDRENYGYTF. Partial CDR3 DNA: TGTGCCACCCCAGACAGGGAAAACTATGGC.

The sample holds a few counts of this clone. The read gets to within 3 residues of the CDR3 end, and the germline J gene fills in the rest. The chain links TRBV7-9 to TRBJ1-2; 7 bases line up with TRBD1. V was pared by 4 bases and J by 5 bases, with 10 bases of the junction left unmatched. Per the germline V gene, CDR1 is SEHNR and CDR2 is FQNEAQ (reference sequence). The CDR3 length is 15 residues. The CDR3 protein is CASSSLLTGFYGYTF. The CDR3 bases that were read are TGTGCCAGCAGCTCCCTGCTGACAGGGTTTTATGGC.